Listed here are 6 T cell receptor beta chains from one sample, sequenced in a study of blood T cell repertoires in COVID-19 (dated by TCRdb to about 2020). Library method: the immunoSEQ multiplex PCR assay. TCRdb holds this immuneACCESS table with in-frame rearrangements only. Some clones are missing; in checked studies, unresolved V genes explain under half, and the rest has no known cause. In all, the sample holds approximately 290,000 clones, and approximately 93% of those were seen once. Of the sample, over 2% is held by the ten largest clones. Sequenced sample: peripheral blood. These receptors were taken from a woman aged 25 to 39 with COVID-19, enrolled during active disease.

The chain links TRBV28 to TRBJ1-4; D not certain. The CDR3 is 13 residues long. V was cut by 7 bases and J by 6 bases, with 12 bases left in between. Germline CDR1 is MDHEN and CDR2 is SYDVKM. The CDR3 DNA reads TGTGCCAGCATCCCAGGTGGCGATGAAAAACTGTTTTTT. Amino acid sequence: CASIPGGDEKLFF.

The chain carries TRBV28 and TRBJ1-6; 9 bases fit TRBD1. The V gene end was trimmed by 3 bases and the J gene end by 10 bases; junction bases not matched to a gene: 10. The V gene's germline CDR1 is MDHEN and CDR2 SYDVKM. The CDR3 is 16 amino acids. The CDR3 protein is CASSFPVGQGRSPLHF. The CDR3 nucleotides are TGTGCCAGCAGTTTTCCAGTGGGACAGGGCCGATCACCCCTCCACTTT.

As for this clone: Other DNA sequences in the sample encode the same CDR3. CDR3 coding DNA: TGTGCCAGCAGTGGGGCAGGGTATGGCTACACCTTC. Its protein product is CASSGAGYGYTF. V and J are TRBV2 and TRBJ1-2; a weak D match, TRBD1 (5 bases). Looked up from germline, CDR1 is SNHLY and CDR2 is FYNNEI. Trimming left V 4 bases short and J 5 bases short, with 8 bases between. The CDR3 covers 12 residues. Full variable domain (rest looked up from reference TRBV2 and TRBJ1-2): EPEVTQTPSHQVTQMGQEVILRCVPISNHLYFYWYRQILGQKVEFLVSFYNNEISEKSEIFDDQFSVERPDGSNFTLKIRSTKLEDSAMYFCASSGAGYGYTFGSGTRLTVV.

The CDR3 protein is CASSTGQGNTEAFF. CDR3 bases: TGTGCCAGCAGCACGGGACAGGGGAACACTGAAGCTTTCTTT. The gene calls are TRBV27 and TRBJ1-1; 9 bases agree with TRBD1. With V trimmed by 6 bases and J by 1 base, 3 bases remained unmatched. The CDR3 runs 14 residues. Per the germline V gene, CDR1 is MNHEY and CDR2 is SMNVEV (reference sequence).

J is TRBJ2-1 and V is TRBV3-1 (or the pseudogene TRBV3-2); TRBD1 matches 12 bases. The germline gives CDR1 LGHDT, CDR2 YNNKEL (reference sequence). This CDR3 has 15 amino acids. V lost 1 base to trimming and J lost 6 bases; unmatched junction nucleotides: 1. CDR3 nucleotides: TGTGCCAGCAGCCAAGGGGACAGGGGGCCCAATGAGCAGTTCTTC. This sequence encodes CASSQGDRGPNEQFF.

The CDR3 loop reads CASSQRLGPNTEAFF. The CDR3 region has the DNA TGCGCCAGCAGCCAAAGATTGGGGCCGAACACTGAAGCTTTCTTT. The V gene is TRBV4-1, the J gene TRBJ1-1, with a tentative D call TRBD1 (5 bases). This CDR3 has 15 amino acids. The germline gives CDR1 MGHRA, CDR2 YSYEKL. With 2 bases removed from V and 1 base from J, the gap between germline ends came to 11 bases.